These 7 T cell receptor beta chains came from one sample sequenced in a study of T cell repertoires in cytomegalovirus infection. One entry per CDR3 protein, called by TCRdb with MiXCR from the reads. The table shows around 450,000 distinct CDR3 sequences, with approximately 10% occurring only once. The sequenced sample was PBMCs. The receptor source for this set is a human donor in good health (CMV status not recorded). Some clones in this sample may be carry-over from other donors' samples.

Many counts were recorded for this clonotype. This chain connects TRBV6-6 to TRBJ1-3, with D unclear. There are 18 residues in the CDR3. The V gene lost 0 bases and the J gene lost 0 bases, with 15 bases spanning the gap. Germline V gene lookup returns CDR1 MNHNY and CDR2 SVGAGI (reference sequence). The CDR3 sequence: CASSYSISSSSSGNTIYF. For the CDR3, the DNA is TGTGCCAGCAGTTACTCGATCTCTTCGTCTAGCTCTGGAAACACCATATATTTT.

CDR3 nucleotide sequence: TGCGCCAGCGCATCTGGAGGGTATAATTCACCCCTCCACTTT. It yields the protein CASASGGYNSPLHF. The V gene is TRBV23-1, the J gene TRBJ1-6; no clear D. TRBV23-1 is an ORF, and what it does is uncertain. The CDR3 covers 14 residues. V was trimmed by 8 bases and J by 4 bases, leaving 12 bases between them.

V gene TRBV3-1 combines with J gene TRBJ2-1; 10 bases are a match to TRBD2. Germline trimming cut 3 bases from V and 8 bases from J; bases unmatched to any gene: 10. Germline loops: CDR1 LGHDT, CDR2 YNNKEL (reference sequence). The CDR3 contains 16 residues. For the CDR3, the DNA is TGTGCCAGCAGCCACAGCCGGTCTAGCGGGAGTCATGAGCAGTTCTTC. This gives the protein CASSHSRSSGSHEQFF.

The chain combines TRBV20-1 with TRBJ2-3; 9 nucleotides agree with TRBD2. CDR1 DFQATT and CDR2 SNEGSKA come from the germline V gene (reference sequence). Trimming took 3 bases from V and 2 from J; bases not matched to a gene: 9. This CDR3 comprises 16 residues. The CDR3 sequence is CSARGYSGGPTDTQYF. The CDR3 coding sequence is TGCAGTGCTAGGGGCTATAGCGGGGGCCCCACAGATACGCAGTATTTT.

This clonotype has a count of ten or more. The chain couples TRBV11-1 to TRBJ1-5; D is undetermined. The CDR3 totals 13 residues. Trimming stripped 5 bases from V and 1 base from J, with 6 bases between. Per the germline V gene, CDR1 is SGHAT and CDR2 is FQDESV (reference sequence). The CDR3 loop reads CASSQRSNQPQHF. CDR3 DNA sequence: TGTGCCAGCAGCCAGAGGAGCAATCAGCCCCAGCATTTT.

This clonotype was detected many times. J is TRBJ2-7 and V is TRBV20-1; TRBD2 is a possible D gene (7 bases). CDR1 is DFQATT and CDR2 is SNEGSKA in the germline V gene (reference sequence). Trimming shortened V by 3 bases and J by 2 bases, and 11 bases separated the two germline ends. The length of the CDR3 is 13 residues. CDR3 nucleotides: TGCAGTGCTAGGGGGGGGCCGGCCTACGAGCAGTACTTC. Its translation: CSARGGPAYEQYF.

This clonotype showed up just a few times. The V call is TRBV24-1, the J call TRBJ1-6; 8 bases line up with TRBD1. Germline V gene sequence: CDR1 KGHDR, CDR2 SFDVKD. This CDR3 spans 15 amino acids. With 1 base clipped from V and 13 bases from J, the junction kept 8 bases outside the gene matches. The CDR3 DNA reads TGTGCCACCAGTGATTTTGACAGGGGCGCGTCCCCCCTCCACTTT. Its translation is CATSDFDRGASPLHF.